This TCR beta chain was captured by sequencing in a study of T cell responses to AZD1222 COVID-19 vaccine. Here immunoSEQ multiplex PCR was the method, and the copy in TCRdb shows in-frame clones only, minus some. The table records around 150,000 clones, 94% of them present only once. V lost 7 bases, J lost 1 base, and 10 bases lay in between. Germline-derived CDR1 and CDR2 are ENHRY and SYGVKD. The CDR3 runs 13 residues. The V and J genes are TRBV10-3 and TRBJ1-1; no reliable D call. The sequenced sample was peripheral blood, obtained on day 0 of AZD1222 vaccination. This TCR was recovered from an adult in good health. As DNA, the CDR3 is TGTGCCATCAAAGGGAACGGGAACACTGAAGCTTTCTTT. Its translation is CAIKGNGNTEAFF.